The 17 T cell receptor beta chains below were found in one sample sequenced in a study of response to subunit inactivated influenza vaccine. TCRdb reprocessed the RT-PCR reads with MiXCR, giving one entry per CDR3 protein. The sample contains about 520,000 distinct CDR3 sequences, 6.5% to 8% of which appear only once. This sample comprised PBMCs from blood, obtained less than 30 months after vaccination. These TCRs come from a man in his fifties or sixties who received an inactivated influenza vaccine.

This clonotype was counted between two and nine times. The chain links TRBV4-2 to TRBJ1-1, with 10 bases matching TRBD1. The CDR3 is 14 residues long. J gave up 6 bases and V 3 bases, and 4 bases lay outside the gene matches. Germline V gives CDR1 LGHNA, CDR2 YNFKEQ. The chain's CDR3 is CASSQAGQGAEAFF. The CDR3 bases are TGTGCCAGCAGCCAGGCCGGACAGGGGGCTGAAGCTTTCTTT.

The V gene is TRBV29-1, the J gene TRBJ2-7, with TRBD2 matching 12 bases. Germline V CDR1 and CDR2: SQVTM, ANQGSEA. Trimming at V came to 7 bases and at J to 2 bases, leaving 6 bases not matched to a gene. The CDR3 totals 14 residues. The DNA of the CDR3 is TGCAGCGCCTTAACTAGCGGGAGGACCTACGAGCAGTACTTC. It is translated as CSALTSGRTYEQYF.

CDR3 protein: CATSRDAAVGETQYF. The CDR3 coding sequence is TGTGCCACCAGCAGAGATGCCGCGGTTGGCGAGACCCAGTACTTC. This chain uses TRBV15 with TRBJ2-5; D remains ambiguous. This CDR3 is built from 15 residues. Trimming pared 0 bases from V and 5 bases from J, leaving 13 bases between. Germline V gives CDR1 LNHNV, CDR2 YYDKDF (reference sequence).

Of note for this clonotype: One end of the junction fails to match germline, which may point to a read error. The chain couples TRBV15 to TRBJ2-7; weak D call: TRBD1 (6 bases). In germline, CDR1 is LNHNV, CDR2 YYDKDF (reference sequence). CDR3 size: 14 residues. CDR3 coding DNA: TGTGCCACCAGCAGCCGGGACAAGACCTACGAGCGGTACTTC. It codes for CATSSRDKTYERYF.

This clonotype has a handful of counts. The CDR3 bases are TGCAGCGTTAGGGACAGGGGGAGGTACAATGAGCAGTTCTTC. Translated: CSVRDRGRYNEQFF. The rearrangement uses TRBV29-1 and TRBJ2-1, with 11 bases that match TRBD1. From germline, CDR1 is SQVTM and CDR2 ANQGSEA. V gave up 5 bases and J gave up 4 bases; unmatched junction bases: 4. This CDR3 is 14 amino acids long.

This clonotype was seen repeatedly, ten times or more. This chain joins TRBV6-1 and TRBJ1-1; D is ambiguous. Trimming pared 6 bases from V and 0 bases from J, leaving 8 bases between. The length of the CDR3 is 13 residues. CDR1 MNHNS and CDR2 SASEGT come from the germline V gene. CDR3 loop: CASRTQMNTEAFF. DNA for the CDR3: TGTGCCAGCAGGACACAGATGAACACTGAAGCTTTCTTT.

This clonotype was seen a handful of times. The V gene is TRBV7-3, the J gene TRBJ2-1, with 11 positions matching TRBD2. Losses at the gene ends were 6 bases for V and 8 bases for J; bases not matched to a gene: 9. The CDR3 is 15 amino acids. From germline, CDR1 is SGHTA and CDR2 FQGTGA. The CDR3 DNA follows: TGTGCCAGCAGTTTTAGCGGGAGGGCCTCGGATGAGCAGTTCTTC. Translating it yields CASSFSGRASDEQFF.

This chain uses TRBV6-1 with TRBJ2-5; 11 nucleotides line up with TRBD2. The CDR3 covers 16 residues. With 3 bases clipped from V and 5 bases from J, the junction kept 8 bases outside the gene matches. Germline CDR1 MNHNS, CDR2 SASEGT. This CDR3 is CASSDETSGSVETQYF. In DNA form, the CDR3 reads TGTGCCAGCAGTGACGAAACTAGCGGGAGTGTGGAGACCCAGTACTTC.

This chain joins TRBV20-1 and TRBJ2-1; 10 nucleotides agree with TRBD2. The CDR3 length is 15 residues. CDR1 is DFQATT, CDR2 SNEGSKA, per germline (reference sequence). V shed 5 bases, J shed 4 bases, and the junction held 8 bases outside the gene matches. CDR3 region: CSAGGISGGYNEQFF. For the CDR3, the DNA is TGCAGTGCTGGAGGGATTAGCGGGGGGTACAATGAGCAGTTCTTC.

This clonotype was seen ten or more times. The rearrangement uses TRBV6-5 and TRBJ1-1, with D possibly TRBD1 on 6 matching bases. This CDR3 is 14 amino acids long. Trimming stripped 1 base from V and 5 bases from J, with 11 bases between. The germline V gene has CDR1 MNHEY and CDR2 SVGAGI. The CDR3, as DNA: TGTGCCAGCAGTTACTTTATGACAGGTACTGAAGCTTTCTTT. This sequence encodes CASSYFMTGTEAFF.

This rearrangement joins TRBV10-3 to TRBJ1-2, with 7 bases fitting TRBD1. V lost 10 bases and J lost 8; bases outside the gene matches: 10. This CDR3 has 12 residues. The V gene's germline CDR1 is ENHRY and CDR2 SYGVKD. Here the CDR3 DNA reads TGTGCCAGCAATACAGGGGCAGGGGGCTACACCTTC. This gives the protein CASNTGAGGYTF.

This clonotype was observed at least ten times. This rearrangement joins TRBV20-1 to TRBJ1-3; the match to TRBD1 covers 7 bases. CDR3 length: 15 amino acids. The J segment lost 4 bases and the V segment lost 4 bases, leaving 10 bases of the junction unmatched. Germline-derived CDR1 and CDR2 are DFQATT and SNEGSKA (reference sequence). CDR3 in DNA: TGCAGTGCTATTCAGCGACAGGGTTCGGGAAACACCATATATTTT. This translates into CSAIQRQGSGNTIYF.

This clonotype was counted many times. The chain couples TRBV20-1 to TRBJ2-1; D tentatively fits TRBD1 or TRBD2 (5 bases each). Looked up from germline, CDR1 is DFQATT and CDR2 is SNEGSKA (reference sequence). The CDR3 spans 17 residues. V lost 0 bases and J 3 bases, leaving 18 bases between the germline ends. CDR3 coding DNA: TGCAGTGCTAGAGATCCATCCGGGGCGCAGAACTACAATGAGCAGTTCTTC. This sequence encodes CSARDPSGAQNYNEQFF.

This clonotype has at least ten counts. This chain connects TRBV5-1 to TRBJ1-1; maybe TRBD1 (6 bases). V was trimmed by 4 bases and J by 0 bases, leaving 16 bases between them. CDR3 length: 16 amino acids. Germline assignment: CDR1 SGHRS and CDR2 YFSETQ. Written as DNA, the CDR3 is TGCGCCAGCAGCCCGCAAGGACAGAGTATGAACACTGAAGCTTTCTTT. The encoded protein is CASSPQGQSMNTEAFF. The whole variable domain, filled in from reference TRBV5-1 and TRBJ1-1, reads KAGVTQTPRYLIKTRGQQVTLSCSPISGHRSVSWYQQTPGQGLQFLFEYFSETQRNKGNFPGRFSGRQFSNSRSEMNVSTLELGDSALYLCASSPQGQSMNTEAFFGQGTRLTVV.

The CDR3 sequence: CASSLALGRISGANVLTF. For the CDR3, the DNA is TGTGCCAGCAGCTTAGCGCTTGGGCGGATCTCTGGGGCCAACGTCCTGACTTTC. The chain uses TRBV7-2 and TRBJ2-6; D uncertain. V was cut by 0 bases and J by 0 bases, with 12 bases left in between. Germline CDR1 is SGHTA and CDR2 is FQGNSA. The CDR3 runs 18 residues.

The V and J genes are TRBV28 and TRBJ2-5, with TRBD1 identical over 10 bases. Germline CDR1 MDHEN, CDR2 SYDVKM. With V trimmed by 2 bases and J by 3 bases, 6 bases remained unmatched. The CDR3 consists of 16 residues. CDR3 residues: CASSLLGTGDKETQYF. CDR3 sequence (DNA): TGTGCCAGCAGTTTACTCGGGACAGGGGACAAAGAGACCCAGTACTTC.

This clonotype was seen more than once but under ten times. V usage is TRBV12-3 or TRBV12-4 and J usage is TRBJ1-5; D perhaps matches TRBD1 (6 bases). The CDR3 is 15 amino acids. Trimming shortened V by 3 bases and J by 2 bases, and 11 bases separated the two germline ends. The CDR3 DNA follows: TGTGCCAGCAGTTTTACACAGGGAGGCAATCAGCCCCAGCATTTT. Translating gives CASSFTQGGNQPQHF.